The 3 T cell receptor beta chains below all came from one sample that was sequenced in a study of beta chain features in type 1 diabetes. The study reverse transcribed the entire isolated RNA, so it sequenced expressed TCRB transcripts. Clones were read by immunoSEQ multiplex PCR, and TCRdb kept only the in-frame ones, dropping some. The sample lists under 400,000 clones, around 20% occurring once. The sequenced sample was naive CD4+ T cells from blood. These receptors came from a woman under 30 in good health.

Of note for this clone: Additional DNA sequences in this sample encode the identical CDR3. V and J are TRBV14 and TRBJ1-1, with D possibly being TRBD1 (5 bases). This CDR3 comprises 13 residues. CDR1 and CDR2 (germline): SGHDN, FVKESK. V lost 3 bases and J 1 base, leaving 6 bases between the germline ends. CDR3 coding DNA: TGTGCCAGCAGCCACGGGGGGAACACTGAAGCTTTCTTT. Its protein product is CASSHGGNTEAFF.

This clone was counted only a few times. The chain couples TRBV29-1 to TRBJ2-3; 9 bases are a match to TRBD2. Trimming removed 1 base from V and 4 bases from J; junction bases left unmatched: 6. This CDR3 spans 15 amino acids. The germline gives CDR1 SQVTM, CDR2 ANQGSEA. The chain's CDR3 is CSVEVAGVGSDTQYF. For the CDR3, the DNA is TGCAGCGTTGAAGTAGCGGGGGTTGGCTCAGATACGCAGTATTTT.

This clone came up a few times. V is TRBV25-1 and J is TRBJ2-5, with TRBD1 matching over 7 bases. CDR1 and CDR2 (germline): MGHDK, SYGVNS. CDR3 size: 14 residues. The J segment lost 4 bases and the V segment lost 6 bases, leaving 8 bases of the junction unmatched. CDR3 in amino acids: CASSYRGAPETQYF. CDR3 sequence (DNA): TGTGCCAGCAGCTACAGGGGAGCCCCAGAGACCCAGTACTTC.